This T cell receptor beta chain derives from a study of blood T cell repertoires in COVID-19. The V gene's germline CDR1 is GTSNPN and CDR2 SVGIG (reference sequence). CDR3 length: 13 amino acids. V trimming: 3 bases; J trimming: 4 bases; junction bases outside the gene matches: 4. This table comes from immunoSEQ multiplex PCR, and its TCRdb copy is limited to in-frame clones, with some not included. The sample lists about 70,000 clones, roughly 87% occurring once. This clone was counted a single time. The V and J genes are TRBV30 and TRBJ1-2; the match to TRBD1 covers 8 bases. The sequenced sample consisted of peripheral blood. The receptor comes from a woman aged 80 or older with active or convalescent COVID-19. CDR3 sequence: CAWSHGTGYGYTF. Here the CDR3 DNA reads TGTGCCTGGAGCCATGGGACAGGCTATGGCTACACCTTC.